This paragraph covers one T cell receptor (beta chain) sequence. TCRdb keeps only in-frame clones here, not all; method: immunoSEQ multiplex PCR. The sample consists of 75,000 to 85,000 clones, over 75% of them appearing once. This sample is part of a study of blood T cell repertoires in COVID-19. The junction had 4 bases not matched to a gene; V was cut back by 8 bases and J by 9 bases. The CDR3 has 13 residues. The receptor comes from a man in his fifties or sixties with active COVID-19. The chain has TRBV12-3 or TRBV12-4 and TRBJ1-6; 10 bases line up with TRBD1. Sequenced: peripheral blood. As DNA, the CDR3 is TGTGCCAGCGGACAGGGGGTTATTTCACCCCTCCACTTT. This encodes CASGQGVISPLHF.